This T cell receptor (beta chain) is from a study of OX40 agonist ivuxolimab in advanced cancers. In terms of the full investigation: Ivuxolimab was an agonistic, fully human IgG2 monoclonal antibody directed against OX40 (CD134), a costimulatory receptor. Prior anti-PD-1, anti-PD-L1 or anti-CTLA-4 therapy was permitted, and approximately 39% of dose-escalation patients had received checkpoint inhibitors. Partial responses occurred in three dose-escalation patients, of whom one had hepatocellular carcinoma and two had cutaneous melanoma. Of the approximately 54 dose-escalation patients, hepatocellular carcinoma was present in roughly 19, melanoma in roughly 15, renal cell carcinoma in 9 and head and neck cancer in 9. The paper covers the monotherapy dose-escalation part of the phase I ivuxolimab trial, which included N ≈ 57 patients. Intravenous ivuxolimab was administered to patients every 2 weeks at six dose levels: 0.01, 0.1, 0.3, 1.5, 3 and 10 mg/kg. Peripheral TCRbeta sequencing was intended to test whether TCR sequence diversity was altered and clonal T-cell expansion was caused by ivuxolimab. In the dose-escalation cohort, roughly four fifths of patients were male, and the mean age was approximately 60 years, with a range of roughly 20 to 79.

Genomic DNA was isolated from the sorted cells so that the TCRbeta CDR3 region could be sequenced. TCRbeta CDR3 regions were sequenced using the immunoSEQ Assay. Sourced from immuneACCESS, this table was stored by TCRdb with only in-frame sequences that have V and J called. A share of the clones is absent; for the studies checked, an unresolved V gene accounts for under half, and the remainder has no known explanation. Within this sample are about 53,000 clones, with 70% to 80% of them counted one time only. The ten most abundant clones make up over 1% of the sample. Results the study describes overall, beyond this receptor: Which antigens the clonally expanded peripheral T cells were specific for was not determined. After ivuxolimab, CD8+ T cells had more expanded clones than CD4+ T cells on average. At doses from 0.1 to 3.0 mg/kg, clonal expansion was seen in both CD4+ and CD8+ blood T cells between baseline and week 6. In the 0.1-3.0 mg/kg groups, partial responders had among the lowest normalized peripheral clonal expansion, particularly in CD8+ T cells. Low levels of normalized T-cell clonal expansion were also seen in some nonresponding patients.

Worth noting for this clone: The antigen it recognizes is unknown. Compared with germline, one end of the junction differs, possibly owing to a read error.

The trial excluded patients who had a history of autoimmune disease or who were on systemic immunosuppression. Peripheral blood for TCR sequencing was drawn from every dose cohort at baseline, at cycle 4 day 1 and at cycle 7 day 1. Samples came from an open-label, multicenter, first-in-human phase I dose-escalation trial of ivuxolimab. The trial enrolled adults with locally advanced or metastatic head and neck squamous cell, hepatocellular, melanoma or renal cell carcinoma. CD4+ and CD8+ T cells were sorted separately from peripheral blood before TCR sequencing. The CDR3 numbers 12 residues from cysteine through tryptophan. Here the CDR3 DNA is all that survives: 36 bases in frame from base 1. As encoded in the germline V gene, CDR1 is ENHRY while CDR2 is SYGVKD.

Sequencing was performed on CD4+ or CD8+ T cells sorted from blood, taken in a trial of the OX40 agonist ivuxolimab. The receptor was isolated from an adult with an advanced solid tumor such as melanoma, head and neck, liver or kidney cancer. The chain links TRBV10-3 with TRBJ2-7, with 9 middle bases fitting TRBD2. The nucleotide sequence is given as TGTGCCATCAGTGAATTGACGCGGGGACTAGCTTGG. Translated, this gives CAISELTRGLAW.